The 10 T cell receptor beta chains listed next were all sequenced from one sample in a study of PD-L1 blockade in urothelial cancer. Sequenced by immunoSEQ multiplex PCR; TCRdb stores in-frame clones only, minus some. The data hold 50,000 or so clones, with roughly four fifths observed a single time. The sequencing used PBMCs, collected around atezolizumab (anti-PD-L1) treatment. The receptors come from a man in his 70s with urothelial cancer.

The V and J genes are TRBV11-2 and TRBJ1-2; the D gene is possibly TRBD1 (5 bases). The ends were cut back, 5 bases at V and 4 bases at J, with 11 bases in the middle. This CDR3 is 13 amino acids long. Germline CDR1 SGHAT, CDR2 FQNNGV. CDR3 residues: CASSPSGGYGYTF. As DNA, the CDR3 is TGTGCCAGCAGCCCATCGGGGGGCTATGGCTACACCTTC.

This sequence joins TRBV6-1 and TRBJ2-5; TRBD1 matches at 7 bases. The CDR3 is made up of 15 amino acids. J gave up 4 bases and V 2 bases, and 7 bases lay outside the gene matches. The germline CDR1 and CDR2 sequences are MNHNS and SASEGT. The CDR3 region has the DNA TGTGCCAGCAGTGAAAACAGGGGAATAGGAGAGACCCAGTACTTC. This encodes CASSENRGIGETQYF.

The CDR3 reads CASSLGGSGRGGETQYF. The CDR3 DNA is TGTGCCAGCAGCTTAGGGGGTAGCGGGAGAGGCGGGGAGACCCAGTACTTC. The J gene is TRBJ2-5, the V gene TRBV11-2; 9 bases match TRBD2. The germline CDR1 and CDR2 sequences are SGHAT and FQNNGV. V lost 1 base to trimming and J lost 5 bases; unmatched junction nucleotides: 11. The CDR3 contains 17 residues.

V gene TRBV15 combines with J gene TRBJ1-4; D may be TRBD1 (5 bases). The CDR3 covers 14 residues. Germline assignment: CDR1 LNHNV and CDR2 YYDKDF (reference sequence). V was shortened by 4 bases and J by 8 bases, with 14 bases between the two germline ends. The chain's CDR3 is CATSKGGEKEKLFF. The CDR3 region has the DNA TGTGCCACCAGCAAAGGAGGGGAGAAGGAAAAACTGTTTTTT.

The genes are TRBV6-1 and TRBJ2-1; 8 bases fit TRBD2. The V segment lost 7 bases and the J segment 3 bases; nucleotides outside the gene matches: 5. The CDR3 consists of 14 residues. Germline V gene lookup returns CDR1 MNHNS and CDR2 SASEGT. CDR3 nucleotide sequence: TGTGCCAGCACGCTTAGCGGGAACTACAATGAGCAGTTCTTC. Amino acids: CASTLSGNYNEQFF.

V is TRBV6-1 and J is TRBJ2-1; TRBD2 is a possible D gene (6 bases). The CDR3 extends over 16 amino acids. Germline CDR1 is MNHNS and CDR2 is SASEGT. V was pared by 5 bases and J by 4 bases, with 18 bases between. In nucleotides, the CDR3 is TGTGCCAGCAGTCAAGAAAGACTAGAATCTTACAATGAGCAGTTCTTC. As protein: CASSQERLESYNEQFF.

The V and J genes are TRBV9 and TRBJ2-7; TRBD2 matches at 8 bases. In germline, CDR1 is SGDLS, CDR2 YYNGEE. V shed 2 bases and J 0 bases; nucleotides not matched to a gene: 4. CDR3 length: 15 amino acids. This CDR3 is CASSVEGTSSYEQYF. The CDR3 nucleotides are TGTGCCAGCAGCGTCGAGGGGACTAGCTCCTACGAGCAGTACTTC.

The rearrangement uses TRBV18 and TRBJ2-1; D possibly corresponds to TRBD1 (5 bases). The germline V gene has CDR1 KGHSH and CDR2 LQKENI. The CDR3 spans 13 residues. V lost 6 bases, J lost 12 bases, and 18 bases lay in between. CDR3 sequence reads: CASSPDLDRGQFF. In nucleotides, the CDR3 is TGTGCCAGCTCCCCTGATCTAGATAGGGGGCAGTTCTTC.

The V call is TRBV6-5, the J call TRBJ1-3, with D perhaps matching TRBD1 (6 bases). Between the trimmed V and J ends, which lost 6 bases and 4 bases, there was a span of 16 bases. This CDR3 is built from 15 residues. CDR1 and CDR2 (germline): MNHEY, SVGAGI. The DNA of the CDR3 is TGTGCCAGCAGACCTACAGGGTCCAACGGAAACACCATATATTTT. It codes for CASRPTGSNGNTIYF.

The gene calls are TRBV5-1 and TRBJ2-1; 10 bases match TRBD2. J was trimmed by 8 bases and V by 4 bases; bases with no gene match: 12. CDR1 and CDR2 (germline): SGHRS, YFSETQ. The CDR3 extends over 16 amino acids. CDR3 bases: TGCGCCAGCAGCGCCACCCCGTCTAGCGGGAGTGATGAGCAGTTCTTC. This sequence encodes CASSATPSSGSDEQFF.